This T cell receptor beta chain was identified in a study of Ad26.COV2.S vaccination and SARS-CoV-2 variants. On the study more broadly: The donor belonged to the COV1001 Ad26.COV2.S trial arm. Intramuscular Ad26.COV2.S at 5x10^10 or 1x10^11 viral particles. Findings and caveats of the study: Whether participants received vaccine or placebo, their non-spike TCR breadth was similar. Possible underestimation of total T cell responses by the TCR breadth and depth analyses was noted.

Treatment: 15 to 20 received Ad26.COV2.S at low or high dose, single or two shots; roughly 5 received placebo; per-sample allocation not given. Following the first vaccine or placebo injection, samples were taken on day 63. Germline V gene lookup returns CDR1 ENHRY and CDR2 SYGVKD. This CDR3 has 14 residues. Trimming stripped 2 bases from V and 1 base from J, with 6 bases between. Method: immunoSEQ multiplex PCR; TCRdb's copy keeps in-frame clones and lacks some. The repertoire holds about 420,000 clones, with 88% as singletons. Details on this clone: Its antigen is as yet unknown.

The chain uses TRBV10-3 and TRBJ1-5; no clear D gene. The origin of this receptor is a person between 18 and 65 years old who received the Ad26.COV2.S COVID-19 vaccine or a placebo. The sample consisted of peripheral blood, taken in a trial of Ad26.COV2.S vaccine versus placebo. The CDR3 nucleotides are TGTGCCATCAGTGAGATACTCAGCAATCAGCCCCAGCATTTT. This gives the protein CAISEILSNQPQHF.